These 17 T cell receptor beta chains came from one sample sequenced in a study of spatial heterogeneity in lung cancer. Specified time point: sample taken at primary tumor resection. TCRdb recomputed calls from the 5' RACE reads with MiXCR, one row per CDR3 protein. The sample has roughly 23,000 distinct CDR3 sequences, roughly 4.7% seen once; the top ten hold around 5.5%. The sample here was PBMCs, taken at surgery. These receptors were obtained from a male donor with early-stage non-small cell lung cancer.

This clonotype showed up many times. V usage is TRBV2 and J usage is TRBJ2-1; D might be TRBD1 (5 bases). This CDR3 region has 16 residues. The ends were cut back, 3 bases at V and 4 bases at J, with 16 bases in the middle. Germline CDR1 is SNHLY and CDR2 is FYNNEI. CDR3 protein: CASSDSSLQAYNEQFF. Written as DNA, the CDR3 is TGTGCCAGCAGTGATAGTTCGCTACAGGCGTACAATGAGCAGTTCTTC.

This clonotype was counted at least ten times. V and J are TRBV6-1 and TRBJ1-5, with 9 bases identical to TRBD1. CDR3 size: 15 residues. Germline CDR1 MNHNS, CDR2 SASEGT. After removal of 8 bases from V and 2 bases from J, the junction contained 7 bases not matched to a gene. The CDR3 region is CASGRDRAGNQPQHF. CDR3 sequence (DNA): TGTGCCAGCGGGAGGGACAGGGCCGGCAATCAGCCCCAGCATTTT.

The CDR3 nucleotides read TGTGCCAGCAGTTCGAACCTACTAGGGTGGGATACGCAGTATTTT. As protein: CASSSNLLGWDTQYF. This chain uses TRBV12-3 or TRBV12-4 with TRBJ2-3; D is perhaps TRBD2 (5 bases). The CDR3 contains 15 residues. Trimming shortened V by 4 bases and J by 6 bases, and 17 bases separated the two germline ends.

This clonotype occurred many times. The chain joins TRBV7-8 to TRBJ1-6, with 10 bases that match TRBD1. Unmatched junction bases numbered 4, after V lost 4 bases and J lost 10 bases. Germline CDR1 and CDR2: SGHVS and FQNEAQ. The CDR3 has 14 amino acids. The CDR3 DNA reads TGTGCCAGCAGCTCCTGGACAGGGGGATCACCCCTCCACTTT. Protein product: CASSSWTGGSPLHF.

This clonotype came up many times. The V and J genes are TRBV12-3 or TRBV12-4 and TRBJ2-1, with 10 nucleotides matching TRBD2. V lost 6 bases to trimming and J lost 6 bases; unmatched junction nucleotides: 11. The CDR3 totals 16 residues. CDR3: CASSTPNSGGINEQFF. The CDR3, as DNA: TGTGCCAGCAGCACCCCCAATAGCGGGGGGATCAATGAGCAGTTCTTC.

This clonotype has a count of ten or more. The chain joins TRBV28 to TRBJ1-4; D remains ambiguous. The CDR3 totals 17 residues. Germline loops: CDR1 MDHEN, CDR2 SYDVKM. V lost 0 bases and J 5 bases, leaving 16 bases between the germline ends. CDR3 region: CASSLWAPGAGNEKLFF. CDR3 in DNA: TGTGCCAGCAGTTTATGGGCCCCAGGTGCGGGGAATGAAAAACTGTTTTTT. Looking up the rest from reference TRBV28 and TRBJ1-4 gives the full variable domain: DVKVTQSSRYLVKRTGEKVFLECVQDMDHENMFWYRQDPGLGLRLIYFSYDVKMKEKGDIPEGYSVSREKKERFSLILESASTNQTSMYLCASSLWAPGAGNEKLFFGSGTQLSVL.

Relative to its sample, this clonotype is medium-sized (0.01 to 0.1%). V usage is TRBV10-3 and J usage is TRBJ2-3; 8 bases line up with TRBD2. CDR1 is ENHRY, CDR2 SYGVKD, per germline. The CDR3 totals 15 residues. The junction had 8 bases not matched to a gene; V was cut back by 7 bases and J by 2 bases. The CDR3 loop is CAITSGTRSTDTQYF. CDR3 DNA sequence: TGTGCCATCACCAGCGGGACTAGGTCCACAGATACGCAGTATTTT.

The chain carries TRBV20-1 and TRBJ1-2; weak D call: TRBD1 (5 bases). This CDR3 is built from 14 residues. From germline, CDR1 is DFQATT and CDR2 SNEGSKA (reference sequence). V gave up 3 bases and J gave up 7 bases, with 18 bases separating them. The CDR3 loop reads CSASAYGGASGYTF. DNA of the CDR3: TGCAGTGCTAGCGCATACGGTGGGGCTAGTGGCTACACCTTC.

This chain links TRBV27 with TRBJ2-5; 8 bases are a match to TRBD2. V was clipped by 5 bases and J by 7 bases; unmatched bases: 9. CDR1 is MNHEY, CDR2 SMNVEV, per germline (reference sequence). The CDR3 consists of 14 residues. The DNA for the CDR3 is TGTGCCAGCAGTACCTTAGCGGGACTGGGGACCCAGTACTTC. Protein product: CASSTLAGLGTQYF.

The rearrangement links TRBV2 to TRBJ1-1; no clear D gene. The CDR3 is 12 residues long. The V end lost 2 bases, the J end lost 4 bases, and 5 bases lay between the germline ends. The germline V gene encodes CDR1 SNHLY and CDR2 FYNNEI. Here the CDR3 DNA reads TGTGCCAGCAGTGAATGGATCACTGAAGCTTTCTTT. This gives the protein CASSEWITEAFF. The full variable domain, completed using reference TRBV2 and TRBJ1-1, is EPEVTQTPSHQVTQMGQEVILRCVPISNHLYFYWYRQILGQKVEFLVSFYNNEISEKSEIFDDQFSVERPDGSNFTLKIRSTKLEDSAMYFCASSEWITEAFFGQGTRLTVV.

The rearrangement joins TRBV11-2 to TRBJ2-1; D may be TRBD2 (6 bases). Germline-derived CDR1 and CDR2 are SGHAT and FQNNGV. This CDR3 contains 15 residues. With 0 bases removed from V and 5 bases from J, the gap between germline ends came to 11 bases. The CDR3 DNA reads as TGTGCCAGCAGCTTAGAAAGCGGGTTCAACAATGAGCAGTTCTTC. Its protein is CASSLESGFNNEQFF.

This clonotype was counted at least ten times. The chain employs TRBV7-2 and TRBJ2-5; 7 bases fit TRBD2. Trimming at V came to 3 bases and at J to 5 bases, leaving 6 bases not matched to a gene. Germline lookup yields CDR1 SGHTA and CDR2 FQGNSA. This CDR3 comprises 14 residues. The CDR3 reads CASSFAGGSETQYF. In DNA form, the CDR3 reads TGTGCCAGCAGCTTTGCCGGGGGGAGCGAGACCCAGTACTTC.

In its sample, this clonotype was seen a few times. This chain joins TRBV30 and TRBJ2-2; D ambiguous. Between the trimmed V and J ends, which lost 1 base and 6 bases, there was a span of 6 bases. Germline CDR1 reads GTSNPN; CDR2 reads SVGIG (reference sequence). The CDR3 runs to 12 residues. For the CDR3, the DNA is TGTGCCTGGAGTGCAGGACCCGGGGAGCTGTTTTTT. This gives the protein CAWSAGPGELFF.

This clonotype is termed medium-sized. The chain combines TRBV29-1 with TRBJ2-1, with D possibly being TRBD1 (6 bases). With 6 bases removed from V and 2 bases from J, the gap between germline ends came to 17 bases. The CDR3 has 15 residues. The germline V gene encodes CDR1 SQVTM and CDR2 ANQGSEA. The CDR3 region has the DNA TGCAGCGTGGGGACACCCGAGAGGACCTACAATGAGCAGTTCTTC. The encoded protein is CSVGTPERTYNEQFF.

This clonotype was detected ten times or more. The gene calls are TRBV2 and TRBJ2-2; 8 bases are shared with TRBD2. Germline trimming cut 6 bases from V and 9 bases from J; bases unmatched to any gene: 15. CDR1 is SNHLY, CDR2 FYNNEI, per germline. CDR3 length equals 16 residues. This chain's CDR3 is CASSPQPLAERRELFF. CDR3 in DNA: TGTGCCAGCAGCCCCCAACCACTAGCGGAGCGAAGGGAGCTGTTTTTT. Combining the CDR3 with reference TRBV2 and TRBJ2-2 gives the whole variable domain EPEVTQTPSHQVTQMGQEVILRCVPISNHLYFYWYRQILGQKVEFLVSFYNNEISEKSEIFDDQFSVERPDGSNFTLKIRSTKLEDSAMYFCASSPQPLAERRELFFGEGSRLTVL.

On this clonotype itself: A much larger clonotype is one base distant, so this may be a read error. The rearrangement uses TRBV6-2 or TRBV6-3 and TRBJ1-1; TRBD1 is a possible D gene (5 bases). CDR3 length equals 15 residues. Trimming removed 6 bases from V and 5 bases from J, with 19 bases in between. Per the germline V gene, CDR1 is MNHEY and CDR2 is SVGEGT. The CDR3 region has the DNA TGTGCCAGCAGACCTTCATCCGGGACCAAAACTGAAGCTTTCTTT. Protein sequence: CASRPSSGTKTEAFF.

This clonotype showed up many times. The CDR3 sequence is CSAQGLDSYEQYF. The DNA of the CDR3 is TGCAGTGCTCAGGGACTAGACTCCTACGAGCAGTACTTC. The J gene is TRBJ2-7, the V gene TRBV20-1; TRBD2 aligns across 8 bases. Germline CDR1 and CDR2: DFQATT and SNEGSKA (reference sequence). The CDR3 is made up of 13 amino acids. After removal of 5 bases from V and 0 bases from J, the junction contained 3 bases not matched to a gene.